The sequence of this T cell receptor beta chain was determined in a study of cytomegalovirus exposure and HLA in healthy donors. Study-wide results and caveats: Productive status was seen about 87% or about 30% of the time for most TCR beta V segments in an earlier analysis. In a later analysis, donors in an Asian-associated ancestry cluster reportedly had fewer N-insertions in productive TCRs than the cohort mean.

The donors (healthy individuals) were bone marrow donors. Though nominally healthy at sampling, donors likely had unrecorded immune exposures. Deletions cut 5 bases from V and 0 bases from J, with 8 bases between. Germline loops: CDR1 LNHDA, CDR2 SQIVND (reference sequence). The CDR3 sequence is 14 residues long. Worth noting for this clone: The antigen remains undetermined.

The PCR contained 60 Vbeta and 13 Jbeta primers. This table comes from immunoSEQ multiplex PCR, and its TCRdb copy is limited to in-frame clones, with some not included. The table lists 150,000 to 200,000 clones, around 76% of them singletons. The chain uses TRBV19 and TRBJ2-1, with TRBD2 as a possible D gene (6 bases). The sample consisted of PBMCs. This clonotype was obtained from a woman aged 40 to 55 in good health and CMV-seronegative. CDR3 region: CASSPGDSYNEQFF. CDR3 coding DNA: TGTGCCAGTAGTCCGGGAGACTCCTACAATGAGCAGTTCTTC.